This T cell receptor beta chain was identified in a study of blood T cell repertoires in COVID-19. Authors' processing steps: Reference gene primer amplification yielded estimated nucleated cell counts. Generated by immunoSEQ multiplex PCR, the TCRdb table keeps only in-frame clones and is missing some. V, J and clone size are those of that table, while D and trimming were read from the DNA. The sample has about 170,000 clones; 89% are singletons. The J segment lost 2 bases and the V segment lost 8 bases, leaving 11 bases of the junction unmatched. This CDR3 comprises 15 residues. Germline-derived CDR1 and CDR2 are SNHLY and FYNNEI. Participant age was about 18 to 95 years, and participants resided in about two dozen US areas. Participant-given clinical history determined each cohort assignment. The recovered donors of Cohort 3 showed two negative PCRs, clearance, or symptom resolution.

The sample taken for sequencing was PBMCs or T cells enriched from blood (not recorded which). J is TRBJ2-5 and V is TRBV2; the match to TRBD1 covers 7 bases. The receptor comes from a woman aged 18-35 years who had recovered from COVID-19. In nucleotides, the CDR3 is TGTGCCAGCTCCGGGCAGGGGGACCTGCAAGAGACCCAGTACTTC. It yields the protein CASSGQGDLQETQYF.